The clone carrying this T cell receptor beta chain was detected many times. The data were obtained in a study of T cells in Graves' hyperthyroidism and ophthalmopathy. TCR beta CDR3 sequences were amplified from RNA transcripts. The TCR CDR3 was amplified in a first-round RT-PCR using the HTBI primer set. From the multiplex PCR reads, TCRdb called clonotypes with MiXCR, one entry per CDR3 protein. The profile shows about 480,000 distinct CDR3 sequences, around a quarter of them singletons. The CDR3 is made up of 16 amino acids. V lost 4 bases and J lost 7, with 20 bases in between. Germline V lookup: CDR1 SGHAT, CDR2 FQNNGV.

The receptor's source is a woman in her twenties or thirties with Graves' ophthalmopathy. The chain links TRBV11-2 to TRBJ1-3, with D unresolved. The specimen was blood. The CDR3 loop is CASSSISKTWSNTIYF. Written as DNA, the CDR3 is TGTGCCAGCAGCTCTATCTCTAAGACCTGGAGTAACACCATATATTTT. Using reference TRBV11-2 and TRBJ1-3 for the parts outside the CDR3, the full variable domain is EAGVAQSPRYKIIEKRQSVAFWCNPISGHATLYWYQQILGQGPKLLIQFQNNGVVDDSQLPKDRFSAERLKGVDSTLKIQPAKLEDSAVYLCASSSISKTWSNTIYFGEGSWLTVV.